The 21 T cell receptor beta chains below come from one sample, sequenced in a study of blood T cell repertoires in COVID-19. Profiled with immunoSEQ multiplex PCR; TCRdb holds only in-frame clones, not every one. The table lists some 210,000 clones, about four fifths of them singletons. The specimen was peripheral blood. Source of these receptors: a man aged 50 to 60 with active or convalescent COVID-19.

J is TRBJ1-2 and V is TRBV10-2, with D possibly matching TRBD1 (5 bases). Trimming removed 3 bases at V and 4 bases at J, with 9 bases between. This CDR3 has 13 residues. Per the germline V gene, CDR1 is WSHSY and CDR2 is SAAADI. In nucleotides, the CDR3 is TGCGCCAGCAGTGAAGCCCAGGGCTATGGCTACACCTTC. This encodes CASSEAQGYGYTF.

The genes are TRBV13 and TRBJ2-7; D may be TRBD1 (6 bases). V lost 0 bases and J lost 4, with 16 bases in between. CDR1 PRHDT and CDR2 FYEKMQ come from the germline V gene (reference sequence). The CDR3 is 16 amino acids. CDR3 loop: CASSLGTRDTGYEQYF. The CDR3 coding sequence is TGTGCCAGCAGCTTAGGAACTAGAGATACAGGGTACGAGCAGTACTTC.

The CDR3 here is CASQKGDVTEAFF. The CDR3 DNA follows: TGTGCCAGCCAAAAAGGGGATGTCACTGAAGCTTTCTTT. The genes are TRBV6-5 and TRBJ1-1, with a tentative D call TRBD1 (5 bases). CDR3 length equals 13 residues. V dropped 8 bases and J dropped 4 bases, with 14 bases sitting between them. In germline, CDR1 is MNHEY, CDR2 SVGAGI.

This clone was picked up many times. V and J are TRBV5-1 and TRBJ2-5, with 9 bases that match TRBD2. V shed 0 bases, J shed 1 base, and the junction held 4 bases outside the gene matches. The length of the CDR3 is 16 residues. From germline, CDR1 is SGHRS and CDR2 YFSETQ. For the CDR3, the DNA is TGCGCCAGCAGCTTGGTAGGGACTAGCAGCCAAGAGACCCAGTACTTC. The encoded protein is CASSLVGTSSQETQYF.

The chain couples TRBV3-1 (or the pseudogene TRBV3-2) to TRBJ1-2; 9 positions agree with TRBD1. The J segment lost 6 bases and the V segment lost 6 bases, leaving 5 bases of the junction unmatched. The germline CDR1 and CDR2 sequences are LGHDT and YNNKEL (reference sequence). The CDR3 runs to 13 residues. The CDR3 loop is CASSPQGANGYTF. CDR3 bases: TGTGCCAGCAGTCCACAGGGGGCGAATGGCTACACCTTC.

J is TRBJ1-1 and V is TRBV12-3 or TRBV12-4, with D perhaps matching TRBD1 (6 bases). With 6 bases removed from V and 8 bases from J, the gap between germline ends came to 13 bases. CDR3 size: 12 residues. CDR3: CASSPGHSEAFF. The CDR3 DNA is TGTGCCAGCAGCCCGGGACACTCAGAAGCTTTCTTT.

CDR3 sequence (DNA): TGTGCCAGCAGTGAAGGGTTCGGTCCCCAGCATTTT. Amino acids: CASSEGFGPQHF. This sequence joins TRBV2 and TRBJ1-5, with D unclear. V dropped 1 base and J dropped 10 bases, with 8 bases sitting between them. This CDR3 contains 12 residues. Germline V gene lookup returns CDR1 SNHLY and CDR2 FYNNEI.

The chain couples TRBV15 to TRBJ1-2; D is undetermined. The V gene lost 3 bases and the J gene lost 8 bases, with 13 bases spanning the gap. There are 13 residues in the CDR3. Germline lookup yields CDR1 LNHNV and CDR2 YYDKDF (reference sequence). Here the CDR3 DNA reads TGTGCCACCAGCAGCGGGCAGCCGGGGGGCTACACCTTC. It specifies CATSSGQPGGYTF.

DNA of the CDR3: TGTGCCAGCAGCGGATCTTTTGGGACTAGCGGGAATTCTGGGGCCAACGTCCTGACTTTC. Its translation is CASSGSFGTSGNSGANVLTF. The rearrangement uses TRBV21-1 and TRBJ2-6; the D segment call TRBD2 is taken from the table without a DNA check. TRBV21-1 is classified as a pseudogene. The CDR3 has 20 residues.

The chain joins TRBV11-2 to TRBJ2-5; TRBD2 is a possible D gene (6 bases). Germline V gene sequence: CDR1 SGHAT, CDR2 FQNNGV. V was cut by 5 bases and J by 7 bases, with 14 bases left in between. The CDR3 is made up of 13 amino acids. This CDR3 is CASSPGLSPTQYF. The CDR3 region has the DNA TGTGCCAGCAGCCCGGGACTCTCCCCGACCCAGTACTTC. Supplemented by reference TRBV11-2 and TRBJ2-5, the full variable domain reads EAGVAQSPRYKIIEKRQSVAFWCNPISGHATLYWYQQILGQGPKLLIQFQNNGVVDDSQLPKDRFSAERLKGVDSTLKIQPAKLEDSAVYLCASSPGLSPTQYFGPGTRLLVL.

On this clone itself: Other DNA sequences in the same sample also yield this CDR3. V usage is TRBV3-1 (or the pseudogene TRBV3-2) and J usage is TRBJ1-1; TRBD1 agrees at 7 bases. Germline-derived CDR1 and CDR2 are LGHDT and YNNKEL (reference sequence). The J segment lost 2 bases and the V segment lost 3 bases, leaving 6 bases of the junction unmatched. This CDR3 region has 15 residues. The CDR3 region has the DNA TGTGCCAGCAGCCATCGACAGGGATCAAACACTGAAGCTTTCTTT. It yields the protein CASSHRQGSNTEAFF.

This chain connects TRBV12-3 or TRBV12-4 to TRBJ1-4; D gene ambiguous. The V end was cut by 6 bases, the J end by 7 bases, with 12 bases between. The CDR3 runs to 13 residues. This chain's CDR3 is CASRPDSGEKLFF. CDR3 bases: TGTGCCAGCAGGCCCGACTCGGGTGAAAAACTGTTTTTT.

This clone was counted once. The V call is TRBV3-1 (or the pseudogene TRBV3-2), the J call TRBJ2-7; D is unresolved. Germline V gene data show CDR1 as LGHDT and CDR2 as YNNKEL (reference sequence). The length of the CDR3 is 13 residues. The V end was cut by 4 bases, the J end by 5 bases, with 12 bases between. The CDR3 DNA reads as TGTGCCAGCAGCCTGAGTCTGTCTCACGAGCAGTACTTC. This encodes CASSLSLSHEQYF.

This clone has a single count. The CDR3 reads CASSKAREAGSSYEQYF. The CDR3 DNA reads TGTGCCAGCAGCAAAGCGCGGGAGGCAGGGAGCTCCTACGAGCAGTACTTC. V usage is TRBV21-1 and J usage is TRBJ2-7; the D segment call TRBD2 is taken from the table without a DNA check. TRBV21-1 is deemed a pseudogene. The CDR3 is 17 residues long.

The chain couples TRBV3-1 (or the pseudogene TRBV3-2) to TRBJ1-2, with D unresolved. Germline CDR1 is LGHDT and CDR2 is YNNKEL (reference sequence). The CDR3 length is 15 residues. Deletions cut 4 bases from V and 4 bases from J, with 16 bases between. In DNA form, the CDR3 reads TGTGCCAGCAGCCCCCTGGCGACGGGAGCCTATGGCTACACCTTC. Amino acids: CASSPLATGAYGYTF.

The chain couples TRBV24-1 to TRBJ2-3, with a possible D match to TRBD2 (5 bases). The CDR3 is 14 amino acids. The germline V and J ends were trimmed by 4 bases and 2 bases, with 9 bases remaining between them. In germline, CDR1 is KGHDR, CDR2 SFDVKD. For the CDR3, the DNA is TGTGCCACCAGTGAGCCGGGGAACACAGATACGCAGTATTTT. Protein: CATSEPGNTDTQYF.

The J gene is TRBJ1-2, the V gene TRBV6-6; the D gene is possibly TRBD1 (6 bases). V gave up 3 bases and J gave up 8 bases, with 13 bases separating them. Germline V gene data show CDR1 as MNHNY and CDR2 as SVGAGI (reference sequence). This CDR3 is built from 13 residues. CDR3: CASSYPDSRGYTF. CDR3 DNA: TGTGCCAGCAGTTATCCGGACAGCCGGGGCTACACCTTC.

The V gene is TRBV11-2, the J gene TRBJ2-2; a weak D match, TRBD2 (7 bases). Germline CDR1 reads SGHAT; CDR2 reads FQNNGV. The CDR3 is 15 amino acids. V shed 4 bases and J shed 1 base, with 10 bases lying between them. This CDR3 reads CASSSAGQNTGELFF. CDR3 in DNA: TGTGCCAGCAGCTCAGCGGGACAGAACACCGGGGAGCTGTTTTTT.

V gene TRBV10-3 combines with J gene TRBJ1-2, with D hard to call. Trimming pared 3 bases from V and 2 bases from J, leaving 19 bases between. The CDR3 totals 17 residues. Germline V gene lookup returns CDR1 ENHRY and CDR2 SYGVKD. The CDR3 nucleotides are TGTGCCATCAGTGACCCCCTTCGACGGAGCGCCAACTATGGCTACACCTTC. Protein product: CAISDPLRRSANYGYTF.

The chain couples TRBV6-5 to TRBJ2-7; D remains ambiguous. This CDR3 has 11 residues. Germline lookup yields CDR1 MNHEY and CDR2 SVGAGI. The V gene lost 6 bases and the J gene lost 2 bases, with 5 bases spanning the gap. Written as DNA, the CDR3 is TGTGCCAGCAGCTCTACCTACGAGCAGTACTTC. Protein product: CASSSTYEQYF.

The rearrangement joins TRBV2 to TRBJ2-5, with 9 bases aligning to TRBD2. Germline V gene data show CDR1 as SNHLY and CDR2 as FYNNEI. Trimming removed 6 bases from V and 4 bases from J; junction bases left unmatched: 6. The CDR3 is made up of 14 amino acids. The CDR3, as DNA: TGTGCCAGCAGGGGTATAGCGGGAGCAGAGACCCAGTACTTC. Translated: CASRGIAGAETQYF.